This T cell receptor (beta chain) comes out of a study of neoadjuvant anti-PD-1 for oral cavity cancer. Study-level background: Most patients had three to four biweekly doses of 3 mg/kg nivolumab before resection. Findings and caveats of the study: Expansion of preexisting intratumoral clones was suggested to aid response. Treg/Th17 ratio rose with pretreatment blood and fell with post-treatment tumor TCRbeta clonality.

This clone appeared a few times. Its antigen is not identified. Assay: immunoSEQ multiplex PCR; the TCRdb copy retains only in-frame clones and omits some. The table includes about 15,000 clones, roughly two fifths detected once. Time point specified: after neoadjuvant nivolumab, at surgical resection. Patients had HPV-negative, locally advanced oral cavity squamous cell carcinoma. The receptor was isolated from a person aged 40 to 85 with oral cavity squamous cell carcinoma. The sample here was tumor tissue, taken after nivolumab (anti-PD-1) treatment.

CDR3 protein: CASSRGDTISGANVLTF. The CDR3 region has the DNA TGCGCCAGCAGCCGAGGGGACACGATCTCTGGGGCCAACGTCCTGACTTTC. The chain combines TRBV4-3 with TRBJ2-6; tentative D call: TRBD1 (6 bases). Per germline, CDR1 LGHNA and CDR2 YSLEER. The CDR3 contains 17 residues. The germline V and J ends were trimmed by 4 bases and 0 bases, with 13 bases remaining between them.